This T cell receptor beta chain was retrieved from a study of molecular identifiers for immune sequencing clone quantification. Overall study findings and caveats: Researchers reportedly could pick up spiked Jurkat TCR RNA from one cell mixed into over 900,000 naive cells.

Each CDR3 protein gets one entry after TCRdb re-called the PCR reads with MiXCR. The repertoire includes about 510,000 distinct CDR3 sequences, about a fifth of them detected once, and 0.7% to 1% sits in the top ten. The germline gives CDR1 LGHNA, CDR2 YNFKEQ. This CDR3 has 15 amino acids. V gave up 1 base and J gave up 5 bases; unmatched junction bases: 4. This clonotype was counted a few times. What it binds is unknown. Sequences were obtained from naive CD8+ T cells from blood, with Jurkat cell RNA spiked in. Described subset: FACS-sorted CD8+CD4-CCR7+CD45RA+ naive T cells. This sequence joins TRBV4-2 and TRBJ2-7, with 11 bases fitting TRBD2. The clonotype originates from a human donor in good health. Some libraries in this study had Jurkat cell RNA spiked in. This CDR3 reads CASSQVAGGKDEQYF. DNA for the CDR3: TGTGCCAGCAGCCAAGTAGCGGGAGGGAAGGACGAGCAGTACTTC.